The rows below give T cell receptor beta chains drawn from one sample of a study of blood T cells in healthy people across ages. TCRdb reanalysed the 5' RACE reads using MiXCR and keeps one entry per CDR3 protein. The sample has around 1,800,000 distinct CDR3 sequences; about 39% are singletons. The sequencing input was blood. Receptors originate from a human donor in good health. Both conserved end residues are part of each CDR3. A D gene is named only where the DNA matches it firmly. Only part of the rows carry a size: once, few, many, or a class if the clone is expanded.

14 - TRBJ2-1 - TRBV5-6 TGTGCCAGCAGCCCGGTGAGGGGCGAGGATGAGCAGTTCTTC CASSPVRGEDEQFF
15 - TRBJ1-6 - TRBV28 TGTGCCAGCAGCACCCCCGGGACCATATTCGGACCCCTCCACTTT CASSTPGTIFGPLHF
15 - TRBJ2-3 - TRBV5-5 TGTGCCAGCAGCTTGTGGTCCGTTAGCACGGATACGCAGTATTTT CASSLWSVSTDTQYF
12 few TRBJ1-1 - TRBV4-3 TGCGCCAGCAGCCAAGATCGCAGAAAGATTTTCTTT CASSQDRRKIFF
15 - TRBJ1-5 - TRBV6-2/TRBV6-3 TGTGCCAGCAGTTACTCGAACGGGGGGAGCCAGCCCCAGCATTTT CASSYSNGGSQPQHF
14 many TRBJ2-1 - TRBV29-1 TGCAGCGTTCCCTCGCCCGTGCGGGCGACCGAGCAGTTCTTC CSVPSPVRATEQFF
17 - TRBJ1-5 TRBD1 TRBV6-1 TGTGCCAGCAGTGTTGGACAGGGCCTCTCCAGCAATCAGCCCCAGCATTTT CASSVGQGLSSNQPQHF
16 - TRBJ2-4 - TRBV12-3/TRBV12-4 TGTGTTACACCTGACACAGTGTCCAGGGATATGGACATTCAGTACTTC CVTPDTVSRDMDIQYF
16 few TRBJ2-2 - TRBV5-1 TGCGCCAGCAGCTTGGCGGGCAGGAGTAACACCGGGGAGCGGTTTTTT CASSLAGRSNTGERFF
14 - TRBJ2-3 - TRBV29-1 TGCAGCGTGGCACCGGAAGGTTCCACAGATACGCAGTATTTT CSVAPEGSTDTQYF
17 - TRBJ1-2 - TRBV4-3 TGCGCCAGCAGCCAAGATCCCTTGACACCAACCCTATATGGCTACACCTTC CASSQDPLTPTLYGYTF
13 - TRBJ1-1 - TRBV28 TGTGCCAGCAACCCCAGTAGAGGTACTGAAGCTTTCTTT CASNPSRGTEAFF
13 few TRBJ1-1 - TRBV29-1 TGCAGCGCCTACTTAAACCGGAACACTGAAGCTTTCTTT CSAYLNRNTEAFF
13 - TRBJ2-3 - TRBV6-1 TGTGCCAGCACCGAACAACAGGGAGATACGCAGTATTTT CASTEQQGDTQYF
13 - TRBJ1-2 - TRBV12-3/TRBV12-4 TGTGCCAGCAGTTCAAACTGGGCGACTGGCTACACCTTC CASSSNWATGYTF
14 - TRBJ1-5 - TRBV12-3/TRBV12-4 TGTGCCAGCGCTAGACCCGTTTCCAATCAGCCCCAGCATTTT CASARPVSNQPQHF
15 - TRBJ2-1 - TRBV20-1 TGCAGTGCCGCTCACAGCCCTTCATATTACAATGAGCAGTTCTTC CSAAHSPSYYNEQFF
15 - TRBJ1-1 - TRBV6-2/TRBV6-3 TGTGCCAGCAGAACCACCCGGGCGGTGAACACTGAAGCTTTCTTT CASRTTRAVNTEAFF
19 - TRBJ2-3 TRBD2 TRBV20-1 TGCAGTGCTCGAAATTTCAATTGGACTAGCGGGGGGGCCGCAGATACGCAGTATTTT CSARNFNWTSGGAADTQYF
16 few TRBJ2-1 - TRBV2 TGTGCCAGCAGTGAAGTTGACTACTACGCCTACAATGAGCAGTTCTTC CASSEVDYYAYNEQFF
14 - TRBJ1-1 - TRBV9 TGTGCCAGCGGCGTAGTTGGGCTACAGGACGCAGCTTTCTTT CASGVVGLQDAAFF
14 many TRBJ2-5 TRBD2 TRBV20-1 TGCAGTGCTAGTCCAGCGGGGGGGCGGGAGACCCAGTACTTC CSASPAGGRETQYF
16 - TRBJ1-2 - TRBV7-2 TGTGCCAGCAGCTTAGCGTCCGGAGCAGGGGAATATGGCTACACCTTC CASSLASGAGEYGYTF
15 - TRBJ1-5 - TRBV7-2 TGTGCCAGCAGCTCCACAGGGACGCTCAATCAGCCCCAGCATTTT CASSSTGTLNQPQHF
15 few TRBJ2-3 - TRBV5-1 TGCGCCAGCAGCTTGTGGCAGGGAGTCACAGATACGCAGTATTTT CASSLWQGVTDTQYF
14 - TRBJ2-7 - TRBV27 TGTGCCAGCAGTTTAAAGGGCAGTTACTACGAGCAGTACTTC CASSLKGSYYEQYF
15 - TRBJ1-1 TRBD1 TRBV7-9 TGTGCCAGCAGCTCGTGGGACAGGGGAGGCACTGAAGCTTTCTTT CASSSWDRGGTEAFF
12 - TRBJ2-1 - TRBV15 TGTGCCACCAGCAGAGTAAGCGATGAGCAGTTCTTC CATSRVSDEQFF
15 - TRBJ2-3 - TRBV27 TGTGCCAGCAGTTTTGTGGGGGCGCGGCCAGATACGCAGTATTTT CASSFVGARPDTQYF
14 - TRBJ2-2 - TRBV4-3 TGCGCCAGCAGCCAAGGGTGGGGATCCGGGGAGCTGTTTTTT CASSQGWGSGELFF
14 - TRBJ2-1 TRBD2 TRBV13 TGTGCCAGCAGATCGCCCGGGGGGGGCAATGAGCAGTTCTTC CASRSPGGGNEQFF
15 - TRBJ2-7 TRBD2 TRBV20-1 TGCAGTTTACGTCCCGCTGGCGGGGGATCCTCCGAGCAGTACTTC CSLRPAGGGSSEQYF
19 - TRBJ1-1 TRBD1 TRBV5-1 TGCGCCAGCAGCTCCCGGGACAGGGGCGTGGGTCCGATGAACACTGAAGCTTTCTTT CASSSRDRGVGPMNTEAFF
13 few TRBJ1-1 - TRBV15 TGTGCCACCAGCACTGGACGCGAGACTGAAGCTTTCTTT CATSTGRETEAFF
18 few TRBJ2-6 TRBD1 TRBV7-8 TGTGCCAGCAGCCCCCGGACAGGTACACGCTCTGGGGCCAACGTCCTGACTTTC CASSPRTGTRSGANVLTF
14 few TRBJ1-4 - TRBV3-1 TGTGCCAGCAGTCCAGGGGTGGGGCATGAAAAACTGTTTTTT CASSPGVGHEKLFF
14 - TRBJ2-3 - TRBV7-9 TGTGCCAGCGTAGATTATTCGCTCGCAGATACGCAGTATTTT CASVDYSLADTQYF
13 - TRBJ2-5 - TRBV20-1 TGCAGTGCTGGGTCAGACAGCCAAGAGACCCAGTACTTC CSAGSDSQETQYF
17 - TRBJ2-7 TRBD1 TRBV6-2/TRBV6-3 TGTGCCAGCAGTTACTCGTTCCCGGGACAGGGGGCCTACGAGCAGTACTTC CASSYSFPGQGAYEQYF
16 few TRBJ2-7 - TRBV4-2 TGTGCCAGCAGCCAAGACCTGCAGGGGTTCTCCTACGAGCAGTACTTC CASSQDLQGFSYEQYF
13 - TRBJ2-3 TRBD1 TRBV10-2 TGCGCCAGCAGTGAACAGGGGACAGATACGCAGTGTTTT CASSEQGTDTQCF
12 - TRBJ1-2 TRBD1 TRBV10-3 TGTGCCATCACCACAGGGGACCATGGCTACACCTTC CAITTGDHGYTF
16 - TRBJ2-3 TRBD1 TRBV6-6 TGTGCCAGCAGTGCCGGGACAGACACACACACAGATACGCAGTATTTT CASSAGTDTHTDTQYF
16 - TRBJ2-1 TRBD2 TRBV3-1 TGTGCCAGCAGCCTGGGACTAGCGGGAGCTAACAATGAGCAGTTCTTC CASSLGLAGANNEQFF
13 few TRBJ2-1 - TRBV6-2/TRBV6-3 TGTGCCAGCAGTTCCCGGACTCCGTGGGGGCAGTTCTTC CASSSRTPWGQFF
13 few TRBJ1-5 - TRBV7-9 TGTGCCAGCAGCTTAGAAGGGAAGCAGCCCCAGCATTTT CASSLEGKQPQHF
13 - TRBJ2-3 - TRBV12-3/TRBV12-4 TGTGCCAGCAGTTCTAGTCGGGCAGATACGCAGTATTTT CASSSSRADTQYF
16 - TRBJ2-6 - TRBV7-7 TGTGCCAGCAGCCCTGTCAGGGCTTCTGGGGCCAACGTCCTGACTTTC CASSPVRASGANVLTF
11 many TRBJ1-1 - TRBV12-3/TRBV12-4 TGTGCCAGCAGTATGAACACTGAAGCTTTCTTT CASSMNTEAFF
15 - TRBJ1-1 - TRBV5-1 TGCGCCAGCAGGGGGATTGCAGGGCAGGACACTGAAGCTTTCTTT CASRGIAGQDTEAFF
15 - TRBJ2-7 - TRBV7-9 TGTGCCAGCAGCTCGGGGCGGGGGCAATTGGACGAGCAGTACTTC CASSSGRGQLDEQYF
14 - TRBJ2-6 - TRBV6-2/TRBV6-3 TGTGCCACCGAGAGGGGTACCGGGGCCAACGTCCTGACTTTC CATERGTGANVLTF
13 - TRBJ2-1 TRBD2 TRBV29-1 TGCAGCGTTGAAACTCGGGGGGGCAATGAGCAGTTCTTC CSVETRGGNEQFF